These 8 T cell receptor beta chains came from one sample sequenced in a study of blood T cell repertoires in COVID-19 (dated by TCRdb to 2018 to 2021). The method behind the library was the immunoSEQ multiplex PCR assay. Drawn from immuneACCESS, this table holds only the in-frame rearrangements with V and J called that TCRdb kept. Clones are partly lost; checked studies trace under half to an unresolved V gene and leave the rest unexplained. For this sample there are 250,000 to 350,000 clones; approximately 84% appear just once. Approximately 1.5% of the sample belongs to the ten largest clones. The sample consisted of peripheral blood. The receptors originated from a human donor with COVID-19, enrolled during active disease. The donor label of this sample is uncertain.

This clone showed up just a few times. The CDR3 sequence: CASSGAAGSGANVLTF. The CDR3 DNA follows: TGTGCCAGCAGTGGGGCAGCAGGATCTGGGGCCAACGTCCTGACTTTC. The chain has TRBV6-4 and TRBJ2-6; the D is unclear. V was shortened by 4 bases and J by 1 base, with 11 bases between the two germline ends. Germline CDR1 is MRHNA and CDR2 is SNTAGT. CDR3 length equals 16 residues.

This clone turned up a few times. V gene TRBV18 combines with J gene TRBJ1-6, with D possibly TRBD1 on 5 matching bases. CDR1 KGHSH and CDR2 LQKENI come from the germline V gene. The CDR3 extends over 15 amino acids. V was pared by 3 bases and J by 5 bases, with 11 bases between. DNA for the CDR3: TGTGCCAGCTCACCCGAGACAGCTGATAATTCACCCCTCCACTTT. Protein sequence: CASSPETADNSPLHF.

The CDR3 reads CASTPGYNSPLHF. The CDR3 DNA reads TGTGCCAGCACACCGGGGTATAATTCACCCCTCCACTTT. The chain employs TRBV7-9 and TRBJ1-6; D unclear. CDR1 is SEHNR, CDR2 FQNEAQ, per germline (reference sequence). The CDR3 contains 13 residues. Trimming pared 7 bases from V and 4 bases from J, leaving 8 bases between.

There are many counts of this clone. The V gene is TRBV5-6, the J gene TRBJ1-6; D gene unclear. The CDR3 consists of 14 residues. The germline V gene has CDR1 SGHDT and CDR2 YYEEEE. The V and J ends lost 0 bases and 7 bases respectively, with 8 bases between them. The CDR3 DNA reads TGTGCCAGCAGCTTGGGAGGAAGGAATTCACCCCTCCACTTT. It codes for CASSLGGRNSPLHF.

The V call is TRBV12-3 or TRBV12-4, the J call TRBJ2-2, with D possibly TRBD1 on 5 matching bases. The CDR3 length is 12 residues. The V end lost 7 bases, the J end lost 4 bases, and 7 bases lay between the germline ends. The CDR3 sequence is CASNRITGELFF. CDR3 coding DNA: TGTGCCAGCAACAGGATCACCGGGGAGCTGTTTTTT.

The chain employs TRBV5-4 and TRBJ2-2; TRBD2 aligns across 8 bases. V lost 1 base and J lost 3; bases outside the gene matches: 2. CDR3 size: 15 residues. The germline V gene encodes CDR1 SGHNT and CDR2 YYREEE (reference sequence). Here the CDR3 reads CASSLFSGDTGELFF. In DNA, the CDR3 is TGTGCCAGCAGCTTGTTTAGCGGGGACACCGGGGAGCTGTTTTTT.

V gene TRBV30 combines with J gene TRBJ1-6; D gene ambiguous. Germline V gene data show CDR1 as GTSNPN and CDR2 as SVGIG (reference sequence). The CDR3 contains 15 residues. V was clipped by 2 bases and J by 4 bases, with 12 bases between them. This CDR3 reads CAWSSQAFYNSPLHF. CDR3 DNA sequence: TGTGCCTGGAGTTCCCAGGCTTTTTATAATTCACCCCTCCACTTT. The complete variable domain, with remaining parts taken from reference TRBV30 and TRBJ1-6, reads SQTIHQWPATLVQPVGSPLSLECTVEGTSNPNLYWYRQAAGRGLQLLFYSVGIGQISSEVPQNLSASRPQDRQFILSSKKLLLSDSGFYLCAWSSQAFYNSPLHFGNGTRLTVT.

The rearrangement uses TRBV5-1 and TRBJ1-1; D gene unclear. Trimming removed 0 bases from V and 5 bases from J, with 17 bases in between. Looked up from germline, CDR1 is SGHRS and CDR2 is YFSETQ. The CDR3 extends over 16 amino acids. CDR3 coding DNA: TGCGCCAGCAGCTTGGGGGCCCAGCGGGGAAGGACTGAAGCTTTCTTT. Encoded protein: CASSLGAQRGRTEAFF.